This T cell receptor beta chain was observed in a study of technical replicates of blood from a few donors. The germline CDR1 and CDR2 sequences are LNHDA and SQIVND (reference sequence). This CDR3 contains 18 residues. Trimming pared 5 bases from V and 0 bases from J, leaving 19 bases between. Sequenced by immunoSEQ multiplex PCR; TCRdb stores in-frame clones only, minus some. The profile shows tens of thousands of clones, roughly 88% of them singletons. Source material: PBMCs. The TCR was taken from a human donor in good health. Some clones in this sample may be carry-over from other donors' samples. V and J are TRBV19 and TRBJ1-4; D is ambiguous. This chain's CDR3 is CASSPRNRATATNEKLFF. DNA of the CDR3: TGTGCCAGTAGTCCGAGAAACAGAGCCACAGCAACTAATGAAAAACTGTTTTTT. Variable domain in full (rest from reference TRBV19 and TRBJ1-4): DGGITQSPKYLFRKEGQNVTLSCEQNLNHDAMYWYRQDPGQGLRLIYYSQIVNDFQKGDIAEGYSVSREKKESFPLTVTSAQKNPTAFYLCASSPRNRATATNEKLFFGSGTQLSVL.